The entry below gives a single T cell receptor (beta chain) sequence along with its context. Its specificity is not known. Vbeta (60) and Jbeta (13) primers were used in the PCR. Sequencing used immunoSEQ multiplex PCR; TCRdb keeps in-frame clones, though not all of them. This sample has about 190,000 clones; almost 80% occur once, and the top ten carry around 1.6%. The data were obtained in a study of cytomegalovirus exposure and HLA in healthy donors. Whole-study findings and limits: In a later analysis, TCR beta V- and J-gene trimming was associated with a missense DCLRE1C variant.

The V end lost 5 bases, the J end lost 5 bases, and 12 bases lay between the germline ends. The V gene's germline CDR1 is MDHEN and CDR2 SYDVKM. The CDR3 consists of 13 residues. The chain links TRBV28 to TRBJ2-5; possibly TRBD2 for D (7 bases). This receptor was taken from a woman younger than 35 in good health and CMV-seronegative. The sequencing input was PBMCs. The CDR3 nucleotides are TGTGCCAGCAGTGTACAGGGAGGGGAGACCCAGTACTTC. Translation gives CASSVQGGETQYF.